The count of the clone carrying this TCR beta chain is one. TCRdb re-called the 5' RACE reads with MiXCR, one entry per CDR3 protein. The data show roughly 99,000 distinct CDR3 sequences, approximately 19% seen once. This sample was taken from a study of spatial heterogeneity in lung cancer. The CDR3 extends over 16 amino acids. V was pared by 5 bases and J by 0 bases, with 14 bases between. In germline, CDR1 is SNHLY, CDR2 FYNNEI. As to time point: blood at routine non-recurrence follow-up after resection. The sequencing here drew on PBMCs, taken at follow-up. This rearrangement joins TRBV2 to TRBJ1-3; no definite D call. The receptor was isolated from a male donor with early-stage non-small cell lung cancer. The CDR3 reads CASSLRPVASGNTIYF. CDR3 DNA sequence: TGTGCCAGCAGTTTGAGGCCGGTTGCCTCTGGAAACACCATATATTTT.